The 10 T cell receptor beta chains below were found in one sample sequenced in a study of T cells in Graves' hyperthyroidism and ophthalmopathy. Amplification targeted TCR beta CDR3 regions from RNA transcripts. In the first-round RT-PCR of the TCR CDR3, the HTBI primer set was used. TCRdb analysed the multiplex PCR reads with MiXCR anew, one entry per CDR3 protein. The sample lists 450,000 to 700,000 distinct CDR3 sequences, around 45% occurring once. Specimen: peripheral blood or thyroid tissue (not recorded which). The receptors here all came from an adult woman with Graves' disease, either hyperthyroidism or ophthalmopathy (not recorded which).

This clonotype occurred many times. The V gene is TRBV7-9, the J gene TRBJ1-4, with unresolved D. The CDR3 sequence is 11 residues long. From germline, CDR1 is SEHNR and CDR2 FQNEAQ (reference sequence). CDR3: CAAGVDEKLFF. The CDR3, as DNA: TGTGCGGCTGGGGTGGATGAAAAACTGTTTTTT.

CDR3 DNA: TGTGCCATCTTGGACGGCGCCTACGAGCAGTACTTC. It codes for CAILDGAYEQYF. The genes are TRBV6-5 and TRBJ2-7; D not resolved. This CDR3 is 12 amino acids long. V was trimmed by 10 bases and J by 2 bases, leaving 12 bases between them. CDR1 MNHEY and CDR2 SVGAGI come from the germline V gene.

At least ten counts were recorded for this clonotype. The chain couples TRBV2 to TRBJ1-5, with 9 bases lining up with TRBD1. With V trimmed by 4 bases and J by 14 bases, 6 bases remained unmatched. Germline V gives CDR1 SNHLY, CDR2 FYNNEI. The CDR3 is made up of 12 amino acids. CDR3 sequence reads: CASSVETGGEHF. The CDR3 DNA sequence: TGTGCCAGCAGTGTCGAGACAGGGGGGGAGCATTTT. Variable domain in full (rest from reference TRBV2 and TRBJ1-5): EPEVTQTPSHQVTQMGQEVILRCVPISNHLYFYWYRQILGQKVEFLVSFYNNEISEKSEIFDDQFSVERPDGSNFTLKIRSTKLEDSAMYFCASSVETGGEHFGDGTRLSIL.

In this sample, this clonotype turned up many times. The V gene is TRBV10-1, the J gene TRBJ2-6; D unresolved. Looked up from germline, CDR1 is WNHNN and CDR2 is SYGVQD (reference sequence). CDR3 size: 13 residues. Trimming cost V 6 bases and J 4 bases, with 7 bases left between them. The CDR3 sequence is CASRADGANVLTF. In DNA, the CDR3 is TGCGCCAGCAGAGCAGACGGGGCCAACGTCCTGACTTTC.

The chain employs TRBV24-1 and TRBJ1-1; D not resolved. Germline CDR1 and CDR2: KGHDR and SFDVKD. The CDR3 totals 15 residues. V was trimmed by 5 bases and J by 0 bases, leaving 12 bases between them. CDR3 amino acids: CATSGKAGMNTEAFF. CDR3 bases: TGTGCCACCAGTGGGAAGGCCGGGATGAACACTGAAGCTTTCTTT.

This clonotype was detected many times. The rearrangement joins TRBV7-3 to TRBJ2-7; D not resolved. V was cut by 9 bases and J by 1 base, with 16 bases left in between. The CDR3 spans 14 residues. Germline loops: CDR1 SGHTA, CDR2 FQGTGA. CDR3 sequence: CASKSLPTSYEQYF. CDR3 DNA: TGTGCCAGTAAGAGTTTACCGACTTCCTACGAGCAGTACTTC.

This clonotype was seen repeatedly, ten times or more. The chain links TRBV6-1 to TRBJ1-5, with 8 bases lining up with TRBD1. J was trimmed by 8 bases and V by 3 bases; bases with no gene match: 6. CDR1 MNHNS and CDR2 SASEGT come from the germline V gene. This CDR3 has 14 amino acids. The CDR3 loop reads CASSDRQGIKPQHF. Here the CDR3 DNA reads TGTGCCAGCAGTGATCGACAGGGGATTAAGCCCCAGCATTTT.

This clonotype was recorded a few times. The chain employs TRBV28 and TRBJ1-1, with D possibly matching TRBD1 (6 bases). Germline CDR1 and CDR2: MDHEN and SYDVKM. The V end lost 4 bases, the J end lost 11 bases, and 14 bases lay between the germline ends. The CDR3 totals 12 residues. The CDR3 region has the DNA TGTGCCAGCAGTTCCTTTCGACAGGCTGCTTTCTTT. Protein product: CASSSFRQAAFF.

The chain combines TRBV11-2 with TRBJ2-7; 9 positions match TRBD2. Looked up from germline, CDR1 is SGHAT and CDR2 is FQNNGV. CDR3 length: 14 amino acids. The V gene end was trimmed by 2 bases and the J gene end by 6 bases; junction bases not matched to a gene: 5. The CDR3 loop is CASSLHTRGGEQYF. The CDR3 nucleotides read TGTGCCAGCAGCTTACATACGCGGGGGGGCGAGCAGTACTTC. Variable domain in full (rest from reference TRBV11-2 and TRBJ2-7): EAGVAQSPRYKIIEKRQSVAFWCNPISGHATLYWYQQILGQGPKLLIQFQNNGVVDDSQLPKDRFSAERLKGVDSTLKIQPAKLEDSAVYLCASSLHTRGGEQYFGPGTRLTVT.

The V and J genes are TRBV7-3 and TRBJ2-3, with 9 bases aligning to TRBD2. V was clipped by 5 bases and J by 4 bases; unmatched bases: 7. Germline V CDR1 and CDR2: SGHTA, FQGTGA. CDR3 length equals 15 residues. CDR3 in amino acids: CASSARAGGADTQYF. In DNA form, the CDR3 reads TGTGCCAGCAGCGCGCGCGCGGGGGGGGCAGATACGCAGTATTTT.